This T cell receptor beta chain was found in a study of blood T cell repertoires in COVID-19. Study at large: Spain, Italy and the United States supplied samples that represented acute and convalescent COVID-19. PBMCs, B-cell-depleted T cells, or T cells provided the cDNA or gDNA that made up the material.

Original processing notes: Amplification of reference gene primers provided the estimated nucleated cell counts. Clones were sequenced by immunoSEQ multiplex PCR, and TCRdb holds only the in-frame ones, with some missing. The V and J calls and clone size come from that table; D and trimming were worked out from the DNA. This sample has 140,000 to 150,000 clones, with approximately 85% found just once. Seattle researchers signed up patients amid active infection and tracked them longitudinally. The sequenced material came from peripheral blood. The TCR comes from a woman aged 55-70 years with COVID-19, enrolled during active disease.

The DNA of the CDR3 is TGTGCCAGCAGCCTCTCAGTTCCTACAGGGGGGAGCACTGAAGCTTTCTTT. Its translation: CASSLSVPTGGSTEAFF. This rearrangement joins TRBV11-2 to TRBJ1-1; the match to TRBD1 covers 8 bases. This CDR3 is 17 amino acids long. Per germline, CDR1 SGHAT and CDR2 FQNNGV. V shed 5 bases, J shed 4 bases, and the junction held 15 bases outside the gene matches. Filled out from reference TRBV11-2 and TRBJ1-1, the complete variable domain reads EAGVAQSPRYKIIEKRQSVAFWCNPISGHATLYWYQQILGQGPKLLIQFQNNGVVDDSQLPKDRFSAERLKGVDSTLKIQPAKLEDSAVYLCASSLSVPTGGSTEAFFGQGTRLTVV.